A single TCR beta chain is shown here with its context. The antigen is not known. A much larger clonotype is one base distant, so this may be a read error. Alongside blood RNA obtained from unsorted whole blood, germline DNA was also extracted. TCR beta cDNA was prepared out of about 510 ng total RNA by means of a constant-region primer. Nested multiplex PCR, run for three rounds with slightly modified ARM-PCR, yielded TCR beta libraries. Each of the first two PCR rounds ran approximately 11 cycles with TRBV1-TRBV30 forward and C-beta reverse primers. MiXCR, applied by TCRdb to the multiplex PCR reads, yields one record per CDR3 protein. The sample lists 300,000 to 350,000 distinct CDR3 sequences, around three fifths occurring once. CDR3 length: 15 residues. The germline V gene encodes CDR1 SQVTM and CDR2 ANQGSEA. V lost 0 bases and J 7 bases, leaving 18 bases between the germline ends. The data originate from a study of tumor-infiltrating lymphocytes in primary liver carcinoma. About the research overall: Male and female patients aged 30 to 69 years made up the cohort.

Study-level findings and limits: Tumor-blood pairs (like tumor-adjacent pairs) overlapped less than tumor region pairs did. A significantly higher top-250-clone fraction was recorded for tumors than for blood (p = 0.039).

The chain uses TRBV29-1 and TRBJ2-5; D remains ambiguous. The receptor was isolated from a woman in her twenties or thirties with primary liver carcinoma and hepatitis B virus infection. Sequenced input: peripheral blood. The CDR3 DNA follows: TGCAGCGTTGAAGATCTCAACCCGGGCGCGCGGACCCAGTACTTC. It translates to CSVEDLNPGARTQYF.